This TCR beta chain appears in the sequencing data of a study of blood T cell repertoires in COVID-19 (dated by TCRdb to the early 2020s). Describing the broader study: Samples from collaborators originated in the United States, Italy and Spain and spanned both the acute and convalescent phases of COVID-19. Subjects who had been exposed to COVID-19, were actively infected with it, or had recovered from it provided the deeply sampled blood TCRbeta repertoires that made up the dataset. Where HLA class I and class II types were available, the types were taken from metadata supplied by the sample provider, not from assay-based typing. The repertoires were made available in a free public database intended to serve as a resource for research on the immune response to SARS-CoV-2. The material from the prospective study consisted of cDNA or gDNA derived from T cells, B-cell-depleted T cells, or PBMCs. The samples were drawn from the first 160 participants of the ongoing ImmuneRACE study and from 1,254 subjects provided by 6 global collaborators. Sample metadata almost always included a de-identified subject ID, COVID-19 status, age in years and sex. Results and caveats for the whole study, not just this receptor: Clinical and demographic metadata were provided uncurated, with the amount varying by source and participant.

Trimming takes 7 bases off V and 2 bases off J; junction bases not matched to a gene: 6. The CDR3 goes from the cysteine to the phenylalanine over 14 residues. Only the CDR3 region is kept as DNA, spanning 42 bases read in frame from base 1. In the germline V gene (reference sequence), CDR1 corresponds to LNHDA and CDR2 to SQIVND. Worth noting for this clone: The antigen it binds to is not known. No base-level quality is on record; no much larger clone is a single base apart.

TCRbeta CDR3 regions were amplified from genomic DNA using the immunoSEQ Assay, a bias-controlled multiplex PCR. As for the original processing: The number of nucleated cells in each sample was estimated by amplification of reference gene primers within the assay. To quantify the absolute abundance of each unique TCRbeta CDR3 rearrangement, sequence reads were collapsed and filtered. For each sample, productive Simpson clonality was calculated by taking the square root of Simpson's diversity index across productive rearrangements. What TCRdb holds here is the immuneACCESS table cut down to in-frame rearrangements. Part of the clones is not present; checked against another copy, under half of the missing clones reflect an unresolved V gene, and the others are unexplained. That table is the source of V, J and clone size, and D and trimming were worked out from the DNA. The sample contains some 48,000 clones, roughly 85% of them found a single time. The ten largest clones capture 2.5% to 3% of the sample.

Collaborating institutions collected whole blood in K2EDTA tubes following their own protocols. For TCRbeta analysis, collaborators shipped samples in one of three forms: frozen whole blood, isolated PBMCs, or DNA extracted from either of those sample types. The chain is made from TRBV19 and TRBJ1-2; 8 bases in the junction line up with TRBD1. The sample was peripheral blood. This sequence originates from a woman of 80 years or more with acute or convalescent COVID-19. CDR3 protein: CASTRTGSNYGYTF. The nucleotides read TGTGCCAGTACTCGGACAGGGTCGAACTATGGCTACACCTTC.